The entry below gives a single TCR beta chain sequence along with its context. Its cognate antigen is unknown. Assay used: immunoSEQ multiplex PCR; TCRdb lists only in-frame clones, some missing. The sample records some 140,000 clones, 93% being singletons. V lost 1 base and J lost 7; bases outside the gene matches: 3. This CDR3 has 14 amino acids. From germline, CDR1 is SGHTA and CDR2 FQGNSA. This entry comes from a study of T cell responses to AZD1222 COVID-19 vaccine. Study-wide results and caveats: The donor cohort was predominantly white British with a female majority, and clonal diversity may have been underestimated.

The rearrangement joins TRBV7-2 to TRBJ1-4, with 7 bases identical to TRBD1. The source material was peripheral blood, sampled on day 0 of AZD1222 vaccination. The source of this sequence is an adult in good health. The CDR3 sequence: CASSLEGAGEKLFF. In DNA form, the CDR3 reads TGTGCCAGCAGCTTAGAGGGGGCTGGTGAAAAACTGTTTTTT. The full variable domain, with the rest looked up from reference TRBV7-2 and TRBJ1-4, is GAGVSQSPSNKVTEKGKDVELRCDPISGHTALYWYRQSLGQGLEFLIYFQGNSAPDKSGLPSDRFSAERTGGSVSTLTIQRTQQEDSAVYLCASSLEGAGEKLFFGSGTQLSVL.